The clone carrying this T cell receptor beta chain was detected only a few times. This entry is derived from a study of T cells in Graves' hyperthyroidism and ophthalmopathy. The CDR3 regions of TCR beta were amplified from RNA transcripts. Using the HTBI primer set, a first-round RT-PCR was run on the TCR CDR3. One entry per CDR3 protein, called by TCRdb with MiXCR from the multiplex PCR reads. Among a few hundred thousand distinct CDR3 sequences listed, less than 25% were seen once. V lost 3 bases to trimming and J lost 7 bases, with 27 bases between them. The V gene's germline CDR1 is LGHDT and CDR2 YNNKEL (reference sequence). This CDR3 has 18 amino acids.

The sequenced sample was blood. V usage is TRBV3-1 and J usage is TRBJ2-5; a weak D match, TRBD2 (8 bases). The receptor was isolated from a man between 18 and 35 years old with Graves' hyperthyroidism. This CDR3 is CASSQGEGGGGILGTQYF. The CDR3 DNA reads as TGTGCCAGCAGCCAGGGTGAAGGGGGCGGGGGGATCCTAGGGACCCAGTACTTC.